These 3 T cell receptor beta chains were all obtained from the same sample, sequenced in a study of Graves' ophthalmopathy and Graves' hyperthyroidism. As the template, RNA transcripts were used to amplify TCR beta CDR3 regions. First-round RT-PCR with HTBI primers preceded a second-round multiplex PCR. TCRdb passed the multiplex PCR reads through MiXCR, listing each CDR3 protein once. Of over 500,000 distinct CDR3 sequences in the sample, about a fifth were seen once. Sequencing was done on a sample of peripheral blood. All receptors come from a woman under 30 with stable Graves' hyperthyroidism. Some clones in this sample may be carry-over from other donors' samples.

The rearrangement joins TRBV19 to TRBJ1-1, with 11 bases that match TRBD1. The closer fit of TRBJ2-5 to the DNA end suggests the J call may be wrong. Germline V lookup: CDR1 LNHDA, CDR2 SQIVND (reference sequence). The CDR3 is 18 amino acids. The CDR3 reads CASSIWGPGQGDFGTQYF. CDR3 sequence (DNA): TGTGCCAGTAGTATCTGGGGCCCGGGACAGGGGGATTTTGGGACCCAGTACTTC.

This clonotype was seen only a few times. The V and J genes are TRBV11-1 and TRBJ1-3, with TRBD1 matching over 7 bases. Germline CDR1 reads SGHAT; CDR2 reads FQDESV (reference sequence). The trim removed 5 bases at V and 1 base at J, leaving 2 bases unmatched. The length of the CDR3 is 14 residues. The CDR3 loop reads CASSGRGSGNTIYF. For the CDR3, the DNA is TGTGCCAGCAGCGGCAGGGGGTCTGGAAACACCATATATTTT. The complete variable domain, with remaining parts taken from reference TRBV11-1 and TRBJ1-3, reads EAEVAQSPRYKITEKSQAVAFWCDPISGHATLYWYRQILGQGPELLVQFQDESVVDDSQLPKDRFSAERLKGVDSTLKIQPAELGDSAMYLCASSGRGSGNTIYFGEGSWLTVV.

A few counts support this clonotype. The CDR3 is CATVRHSGRQWRTQETQYF. CDR3 nucleotides: TGTGCCACCGTACGTCATAGCGGTCGGCAGTGGCGGACTCAAGAGACCCAGTACTTC. The chain carries TRBV7-3 and TRBJ2-5, with D tentatively TRBD2 (6 bases). The V end lost 10 bases, the J end lost 2 bases, and 32 bases lay between the germline ends. The germline V gene has CDR1 SGHTA and CDR2 FQGTGA. CDR3 length: 19 residues.